The 30 T cell receptor beta chains listed next were all sequenced from one sample in a study. A single record per CDR3 protein comes from TCRdb applying MiXCR to the 5' RACE reads. In the table there are under 35,000 distinct CDR3 sequences, about 26% of which are singletons. The specimen sequenced was naive CD4+ T cells sorted from a lymph node. Subset indicated: naive CD4+ T cells, CD4+CD45RA+CD25-. All receptors derive from a female donor with breast cancer.

This chain uses TRBV6-2 or TRBV6-3 with TRBJ1-5; 7 bases line up with TRBD1. This CDR3 has 15 amino acids. CDR1 is MNHEY, CDR2 SVGEGT, per germline. Germline trimming cut 6 bases from V and 6 bases from J; bases unmatched to any gene: 11. The CDR3: CASSLRQGWGQPQHF. The CDR3 DNA sequence: TGTGCCAGCAGCCTCCGACAGGGTTGGGGTCAGCCCCAGCATTTT.

Comments on this clonotype: A much larger clone lies one base from this, so it may be a read error. V usage is TRBV7-2 and J usage is TRBJ2-1, with TRBD2 identical over 9 bases. Germline V gives CDR1 SGHTA, CDR2 FQGNSA. The CDR3 runs to 16 residues. The CDR3, as DNA: TGTGTCAGCAGCTTTGACCCGCCGGGACTAGCCAATGAGCAGTTCTTC. Protein: CVSSFDPPGLANEQFF. Full variable domain (missing parts from reference TRBV7-2 and TRBJ2-1): GAGVSQSPSNKVTEKGKDVELRCDPISGHTALYWYRQSLGQGLEFLIYFQGNSAPDKSGLPSDRFSAERTGGSVSTLTIQRTQQEDSAVYLCVSSFDPPGLANEQFFGPGTRLTVL.

As concerns this clonotype: Mismatch with germline at one junction end may stem from a read error. This chain uses TRBV29-1 with TRBJ2-1; tentative D call: TRBD2 (5 bases). The CDR3 runs 12 residues. CDR1 SQVTM and CDR2 ANQGSEA come from the germline V gene. The CDR3: CSGELVGNEQFF. The CDR3 coding sequence is TGCAGCGGTGAACTAGTGGGCAATGAGCAGTTCTTC.

J is TRBJ2-2 and V is TRBV6-5; TRBD1 is a possible D gene (5 bases). V was clipped by 7 bases and J by 4 bases, with 10 bases between them. The germline V gene has CDR1 MNHEY and CDR2 SVGAGI. This CDR3 has 13 residues. Here the CDR3 DNA reads TGTGCCAGCACCTCGACAGCCACCGGGGAGCTGTTTTTT. Its translation is CASTSTATGELFF.

This clonotype counts as medium-sized (0.01 to 0.1%). V usage is TRBV5-1 and J usage is TRBJ2-3, with 11 bases fitting TRBD2. The length of the CDR3 is 13 residues. Germline V lookup: CDR1 SGHRS, CDR2 YFSETQ. The J segment lost 5 bases and the V segment lost 7 bases, leaving 3 bases of the junction unmatched. The CDR3 coding sequence is TGCGCCAGCGGGACTAGCGGTATAGATACGCAGTATTTT. This gives the protein CASGTSGIDTQYF.

This clonotype has more than one count but fewer than ten. The rearrangement links TRBV6-6 to TRBJ2-1; tentative D call: TRBD2 (5 bases). Per the germline V gene, CDR1 is MNHNY and CDR2 is SVGAGI (reference sequence). V was shortened by 0 bases and J by 5 bases, with 14 bases between the two germline ends. The CDR3 spans 16 residues. Here the CDR3 reads CASSYSGPSRDNEQFF. DNA of the CDR3: TGTGCCAGCAGTTACTCAGGACCCTCGAGGGACAATGAGCAGTTCTTC.

This clonotype is medium-sized. The V gene is TRBV7-9, the J gene TRBJ2-5; 8 nucleotides agree with TRBD1. The CDR3 extends over 13 amino acids. CDR1 SEHNR and CDR2 FQNEAQ come from the germline V gene (reference sequence). Trimming took 3 bases from V and 4 from J; bases not matched to a gene: 1. CDR3 coding DNA: TGTGCCAGCAGCTTGACAGGGGTAGAGACCCAGTACTTC. Its translation is CASSLTGVETQYF.

By share, this clonotype counts as medium-sized. The chain recombines TRBV5-1 with TRBJ2-7; maybe TRBD2 (5 bases). With 4 bases removed from V and 1 base from J, the gap between germline ends came to 15 bases. The CDR3 consists of 15 residues. Germline CDR1 reads SGHRS; CDR2 reads YFSETQ. CDR3 sequence: CASSINTGRSYEQYF. In DNA, the CDR3 is TGCGCCAGCAGCATAAACACGGGAAGGTCCTACGAGCAGTACTTC.

This rearrangement joins TRBV6-1 to TRBJ1-2; tentative D call: TRBD1 (6 bases). Trimming shortened V by 2 bases and J by 0 bases, and 13 bases separated the two germline ends. Germline V CDR1 and CDR2: MNHNS, SASEGT. The CDR3 length is 16 residues. CDR3 coding DNA: TGTGCCAGCAGTGAATTACGGGGGGCAACTAACTATGGCTACACCTTC. It codes for CASSELRGATNYGYTF.

This chain uses TRBV20-1 with TRBJ1-4; no definite D call. Germline CDR1 and CDR2: DFQATT and SNEGSKA (reference sequence). The CDR3 extends over 12 amino acids. Between the trimmed V and J ends, which lost 3 bases and 2 bases, there was a span of 4 bases. In DNA form, the CDR3 reads TGCAGTGCTAGCCTGACTAATGAAAAACTGTTTTTT. Its protein product is CSASLTNEKLFF.

This clonotype was counted between two and nine times. The V and J genes are TRBV18 and TRBJ2-7, with unresolved D. Germline loops: CDR1 KGHSH, CDR2 LQKENI. The V end lost 0 bases, the J end lost 5 bases, and 11 bases lay between the germline ends. CDR3 length: 14 amino acids. CDR3 bases: TGTGCCAGCTCACCACCTGGCAGGTTGAACGAGCAGTACTTC. Translating gives CASSPPGRLNEQYF.

This clonotype was recorded a few times. The chain is built from TRBV18 and TRBJ1-2; D is unclear. The CDR3 extends over 12 amino acids. Trimming shortened V by 0 bases and J by 7 bases, and 6 bases separated the two germline ends. From germline, CDR1 is KGHSH and CDR2 LQKENI. In nucleotides, the CDR3 is TGTGCCAGCTCACCACCGGGCGGTGGCTACACCTTC. Amino acids: CASSPPGGGYTF.

This clonotype has only a few counts. V usage is TRBV7-6 and J usage is TRBJ2-5, with TRBD2 matching 7 bases. Looked up from germline, CDR1 is SGHVS and CDR2 is FNYEAQ. CDR3 length equals 14 residues. V dropped 5 bases and J dropped 6; count of bases not matched to a gene: 9. The CDR3 sequence: CASSPLRGGKTQYF. The CDR3 DNA follows: TGTGCCAGCAGCCCCCTTCGCGGGGGAAAGACCCAGTACTTC.

In this sample, this clonotype turned up many times. V is TRBV12-3 or TRBV12-4 and J is TRBJ2-2, with D possibly matching TRBD2 (5 bases). The CDR3 totals 16 residues. Trimming removed 6 bases at V and 0 bases at J, with 14 bases between. The CDR3 nucleotides read TGTGCCAGCAGCCAGTTCGCCGGGACGAACACCGGGGAGCTGTTTTTT. Residues: CASSQFAGTNTGELFF.

This clonotype was counted only a few times. V is TRBV6-2 or TRBV6-3 and J is TRBJ1-4; 11 bases match TRBD1. V lost 5 bases and J lost 0; bases outside the gene matches: 8. From germline, CDR1 is MNHEY and CDR2 SVGEGT. CDR3 size: 18 residues. The DNA of the CDR3 is TGTGCCAGCAGTAAACCCCGGGACAGGGGGGCAACTAATGAAAAACTGTTTTTT. This translates into CASSKPRDRGATNEKLFF.

On this clonotype itself: Since a much larger clone is just one base distant, this may be a read error. The chain recombines TRBV20-1 with TRBJ2-1; the D gene is possibly TRBD2 (7 bases). Germline assignment: CDR1 DFQATT and CDR2 SNEGSKA (reference sequence). Trimming left V 0 bases short and J 9 bases short, with 18 bases between. The CDR3 runs 15 residues. DNA of the CDR3: TGCAGTGCTAGAGATTGGGCTAGCGGAGGGGGTGAGCAGTTCTTC. This codes for CSARDWASGGGEQFF.

This clonotype was seen a handful of times. The rearrangement links TRBV27 to TRBJ2-3; 8 bases are a match to TRBD2. Germline CDR1 reads MNHEY; CDR2 reads SMNVEV (reference sequence). V was pared by 2 bases and J by 2 bases, with 6 bases of the junction left unmatched. The CDR3 sequence is 16 residues long. This CDR3 is CASSLGGRPVTDTQYF. The CDR3 DNA reads as TGTGCCAGCAGTTTAGGCGGGAGGCCCGTCACAGATACGCAGTATTTT.

This clonotype ranks as medium-sized. This chain links TRBV20-1 with TRBJ1-2; D is possibly TRBD1 (6 bases). The CDR3 runs to 13 residues. V lost 2 bases and J 4 bases, leaving 11 bases between the germline ends. Germline V gives CDR1 DFQATT, CDR2 SNEGSKA (reference sequence). CDR3 sequence reads: CSARPETGYGYTF. The CDR3 DNA sequence: TGCAGTGCTAGACCTGAGACAGGCTATGGCTACACCTTC.

This clonotype is medium-sized within its sample. The rearrangement uses TRBV6-2 or TRBV6-3 and TRBJ2-7; 8 positions match TRBD1. Germline V CDR1 and CDR2: MNHEY, SVGEGT. The CDR3 covers 13 residues. After removal of 4 bases from V and 2 bases from J, the junction contained 1 base not matched to a gene. CDR3 protein: CASSWDRTYEQYF. The CDR3 nucleotides read TGTGCCAGCAGTTGGGACAGGACCTACGAGCAGTACTTC.

This clonotype appeared a few times. The V gene is TRBV12-3 or TRBV12-4, the J gene TRBJ1-1; perhaps TRBD1 as D (5 bases). CDR3 size: 13 residues. Trimming cost V 0 bases and J 8 bases, with 10 bases left between them. CDR3 sequence: CASSLAGRREAFF. CDR3 DNA sequence: TGTGCCAGCAGTTTAGCGGGGCGGAGAGAAGCTTTCTTT.

This clonotype appeared once. This sequence joins TRBV20-1 and TRBJ2-1; TRBD2 agrees at 8 bases. V lost 0 bases, J lost 9 bases, and 7 bases stayed unmatched. Germline assignment: CDR1 DFQATT and CDR2 SNEGSKA (reference sequence). This CDR3 has 14 amino acids. The CDR3 DNA reads as TGCAGTGCTAGAGATGGAGCGGGAGAAGCTGAGCAGTTCTTC. Translation: CSARDGAGEAEQFF.

There are many counts of this clonotype. The chain has TRBV2 and TRBJ1-5; D unclear. With 7 bases removed from V and 7 bases from J, the gap between germline ends came to 17 bases. Germline V CDR1 and CDR2: SNHLY, FYNNEI. The CDR3 is 14 amino acids. CDR3 coding DNA: TGTGCCAGCAAGGTCGGGCACCTGTCCCAGCCCCAGCATTTT. It codes for CASKVGHLSQPQHF.

The V gene is TRBV7-9, the J gene TRBJ1-1; no reliable D call. Germline lookup yields CDR1 SEHNR and CDR2 FQNEAQ (reference sequence). The ends were cut back, 4 bases at V and 1 base at J, with 7 bases in the middle. The CDR3 is 13 amino acids. CDR3 DNA sequence: TGTGCCAGCAGCTCAGAAAAGAACACTGAAGCTTTCTTT. Protein: CASSSEKNTEAFF. Filled out from reference TRBV7-9 and TRBJ1-1, the complete variable domain reads DTGVSQNPRHKITKRGQNVTFRCDPISEHNRLYWYRQTLGQGPEFLTYFQNEAQLEKSRLLSDRFSAERPKGSFSTLEIQRTEQGDSAMYLCASSSEKNTEAFFGQGTRLTVV.

In its sample, this clonotype was seen a few times. The V gene is TRBV7-2, the J gene TRBJ2-1; 9 nucleotides match TRBD2. Germline CDR1 and CDR2: SGHTA and FQGNSA. There are 17 residues in the CDR3. The V segment lost 5 bases and the J segment 7 bases; nucleotides outside the gene matches: 15. CDR3 DNA sequence: TGTGCCAGCAGCCTACTTCCTTTTATTAGCGGGAGTAATGAGCAGTTCTTC. Translated: CASSLLPFISGSNEQFF.

The V and J genes are TRBV5-1 and TRBJ2-2; a possible D gene is TRBD1 (6 bases). This CDR3 spans 15 amino acids. V was clipped by 6 bases and J by 1 base, with 13 bases between them. Germline V gene data show CDR1 as SGHRS and CDR2 as YFSETQ. The CDR3, as DNA: TGCGCCAGCAACCCACGGACAGAGAACACCGGGGAGCTGTTTTTT. It encodes CASNPRTENTGELFF.

This clonotype came up a few times. This chain uses TRBV15 with TRBJ2-5, with D possibly being TRBD1 (5 bases). The CDR3 totals 13 residues. Trimming stripped 1 base from V and 6 bases from J, with 9 bases between. Germline loops: CDR1 LNHNV, CDR2 YYDKDF (reference sequence). The CDR3, as DNA: TGTGCCACCAGCAGAGGCAGGGAACAGACCCAGTACTTC. Translated: CATSRGREQTQYF.

As for this clonotype: It may be a read error: a sequence one base away is much more abundant. The rearrangement uses TRBV12-3 or TRBV12-4 and TRBJ2-5; 7 bases fit TRBD1. The CDR3 runs 14 residues. The CDR3 nucleotides are TGTGCCAGCAGTGGGGGACAGTGGCAAGAGACCCGGTACTTC. Amino acids: CASSGGQWQETRYF.

The chain links TRBV29-1 to TRBJ2-7, with 10 bases matching TRBD1. Germline V gene lookup returns CDR1 SQVTM and CDR2 ANQGSEA. CDR3 length: 12 residues. The V gene end was trimmed by 4 bases and the J gene end by 3 bases; junction bases not matched to a gene: 0. The CDR3 here is CSVGDRGYEQYF. CDR3 DNA: TGCAGCGTTGGGGACAGGGGCTACGAGCAGTACTTC.

This clonotype has a handful of counts. The J gene is TRBJ2-7, the V gene TRBV4-1; 8 bases line up with TRBD2. After removal of 6 bases from V and 2 bases from J, the junction contained 6 bases not matched to a gene. CDR1 and CDR2 (germline): MGHRA, YSYEKL. This CDR3 contains 14 residues. CDR3: CASSAGLETYEQYF. CDR3 DNA sequence: TGCGCCAGCAGTGCGGGACTAGAGACCTACGAGCAGTACTTC.

This clonotype has more than one count but fewer than ten. The rearrangement uses TRBV7-8 and TRBJ2-7; the D is unclear. The germline CDR1 and CDR2 sequences are SGHVS and FQNEAQ. The CDR3 is 15 residues long. The ends were cut back, 6 bases at V and 0 bases at J, with 15 bases in the middle. As DNA, the CDR3 is TGTGCCAGCAGTCCTTCCGACGGGTCCTCCTACGAGCAGTACTTC. It codes for CASSPSDGSSYEQYF.